Shown below are 27 T cell receptor beta chains from a single sample sequenced in a study of CD8+CD57+ T cells in acquired aplastic anemia (dated by TCRdb to the late 2010s). Sequencer: Illumina HiSeq 2000. Genomic DNA was used as template for profiling of TCR beta VDJ combinations and CDR3 sequences. TCRdb trimmed public reads at Q25 via fastp, called clones via MiXCR and kept in-frame beta chains. Every CDR3 protein is listed once, alongside the most common genes and DNA of its rows. Counted in this sample were roughly 150,000 distinct CDR3 sequences; around half of them appeared once. 3.2% of the sample is in the top ten clones. The patients picked for sequencing were ones in whom flow cytometry had shown an expansion of CD8+CD57+ cells. The sample consisted of sorted CD4+, CD8+, or CD8+CD57+ T cells (not recorded which) from PBMCs. These TCRs come from a human donor with aplastic anemia.

The chain links TRBV11-2 to TRBJ1-6; the match to TRBD1 covers 8 bases. The CDR3 is 16 residues long. The germline CDR1 and CDR2 sequences are SGHAT and FQNNGV. Unmatched junction bases numbered 9, after V lost 4 bases and J lost 7 bases. CDR3 loop: CASSSQGAGGNSPLHF. The CDR3 DNA reads as TGTGCCAGCAGCTCCCAGGGGGCAGGGGGGAATTCACCCCTCCACTTT.

The V and J genes are TRBV20-1 and TRBJ2-3; TRBD2 aligns across 9 bases. J was trimmed by 1 base and V by 1 base; bases with no gene match: 3. Germline lookup yields CDR1 DFQATT and CDR2 SNEGSKA (reference sequence). This CDR3 is built from 15 residues. The DNA for the CDR3 is TGCAGTGCTAGAGCTAGCGGGAACGGCACAGATACGCAGTATTTT. This codes for CSARASGNGTDTQYF.

The CDR3 loop reads CASTLDNRETGELFF. In DNA, the CDR3 is TGTGCCAGCACCTTAGACAACAGGGAAACCGGGGAGCTGTTTTTT. The chain joins TRBV28 to TRBJ2-2, with D possibly matching TRBD1 (6 bases). Germline CDR1 is MDHEN and CDR2 is SYDVKM. Trimming cost V 7 bases and J 5 bases, with 17 bases left between them. The CDR3 contains 15 residues.

The rearrangement links TRBV25-1 to TRBJ2-5, with TRBD2 as a possible D gene (7 bases). CDR3 size: 15 residues. Trimming removed 6 bases from V and 5 bases from J, with 19 bases in between. Germline V gene sequence: CDR1 MGHDK, CDR2 SYGVNS. Written as DNA, the CDR3 is TGTGCCAGCAGCGTCGGGGGGCTGATCCAGGAGACCCAGTACTTC. Translating gives CASSVGGLIQETQYF.

The chain combines TRBV6-1 with TRBJ2-1; D possibly corresponds to TRBD1 (6 bases). This CDR3 has 15 amino acids. V gave up 7 bases and J gave up 6 bases, with 19 bases separating them. Germline values: CDR1 MNHNS, CDR2 SASEGT. The CDR3 loop reads CASTEEQGSRNEQFF. CDR3 DNA: TGTGCCAGCACCGAGGAACAGGGATCCCGCAATGAGCAGTTCTTC.

The chain has TRBV7-8 and TRBJ2-7; the D is unclear. This CDR3 is 13 amino acids long. Germline assignment: CDR1 SGHVS and CDR2 FQNEAQ. V lost 5 bases and J lost 3, with 11 bases in between. The CDR3 DNA sequence: TGTGCCAGCAGCCAAGGGCATGGCTACGAGCAGTACTTC. Its protein is CASSQGHGYEQYF.

This clonotype has ten or more counts. The chain is built from TRBV7-2 and TRBJ2-1; a weak D match, TRBD1 (5 bases). The germline gives CDR1 SGHTA, CDR2 FQGNSA. Deletions cut 5 bases from V and 1 base from J, with 9 bases between. The CDR3 extends over 14 amino acids. CDR3 region: CASSPGQSYNEQFF. DNA of the CDR3: TGTGCCAGCAGCCCTGGACAATCCTACAATGAGCAGTTCTTC.

This clonotype was observed many times. The chain joins TRBV9 to TRBJ2-1; 9 bases agree with TRBD1. The germline CDR1 and CDR2 sequences are SGDLS and YYNGEE. The CDR3 sequence is 13 residues long. V shed 2 bases and J 9 bases; nucleotides not matched to a gene: 3. The CDR3 DNA is TGTGCCAGCAGCGTCACAGGGGGCGTTGAGCAGTTCTTC. Translation: CASSVTGGVEQFF.

This clonotype is a singleton in its sample. The rearrangement joins TRBV7-2 to TRBJ2-5, with D perhaps being TRBD1 or TRBD2 (6 bases each). The germline V gene has CDR1 SGHTA and CDR2 FQGNSA. The CDR3 runs to 13 residues. V was cut by 4 bases and J by 4 bases, with 10 bases left in between. The CDR3 sequence is CASSWGALETQYF. The CDR3 nucleotides read TGTGCCAGCAGCTGGGGGGCGCTAGAGACCCAGTACTTC.

The table lists this clonotype with many counts. The chain employs TRBV19 and TRBJ2-2; 10 bases fit TRBD2. This CDR3 region has 16 residues. V lost 2 bases, J lost 5 bases, and 5 bases stayed unmatched. Germline V CDR1 and CDR2: LNHDA, SQIVND (reference sequence). Written as DNA, the CDR3 is TGTGCCAGTAGTATAAGTAGCGGGAGGCGGACCGGGGAGCTGTTTTTT. The encoded protein is CASSISSGRRTGELFF.

Many counts were recorded for this clonotype. The chain combines TRBV20-1 with TRBJ1-5, with TRBD1 as a possible D gene (6 bases). V lost 3 bases and J 2 bases, leaving 17 bases between the germline ends. The CDR3 sequence is 16 residues long. Germline-derived CDR1 and CDR2 are DFQATT and SNEGSKA (reference sequence). CDR3 sequence: CSARWGGGMGNQPQHF. CDR3 sequence (DNA): TGCAGTGCTAGGTGGGGGGGGGGCATGGGCAATCAGCCCCAGCATTTT.

In the case of this clonotype: Because the CDR3 is missing its conserved closing phenylalanine or tryptophan, this is likely a read error. The chain uses TRBV19 and TRBJ2-3, with D uncertain. The CDR3 extends over 11 amino acids. V lost 6 bases to trimming and J lost 7 bases, with 8 bases between them. The germline V gene encodes CDR1 LNHDA and CDR2 SQIVND (reference sequence). CDR3 bases: TGTGCCAGTAGGGCTCCACATACGCAGTATTCT. Its translation is CASRAPHTQYS.

This clonotype occurred many times. The V and J genes are TRBV5-1 and TRBJ2-2, with D perhaps TRBD1 or TRBD2 (6 bases each). In germline, CDR1 is SGHRS, CDR2 YFSETQ. CDR3 length: 14 residues. Trimming stripped 4 bases from V and 3 bases from J, with 10 bases between. The CDR3 bases are TGCGCCAGCAGCGGCGGGACATACACCGGGGAGCTGTTTTTT. Protein: CASSGGTYTGELFF.

The chain links TRBV9 to TRBJ1-2; the match to TRBD1 covers 7 bases. The CDR3 totals 14 residues. Germline assignment: CDR1 SGDLS and CDR2 YYNGEE. The V and J ends lost 4 bases and 4 bases, in that order; junction bases with no gene match: 7. The CDR3 coding sequence is TGTGCCAGCAGCACCGTACAGGGGAGCTATGGCTACACCTTC. Its translation: CASSTVQGSYGYTF.

The genes are TRBV6-5 and TRBJ2-5; 7 bases line up with TRBD1. This CDR3 comprises 15 residues. The trim removed 2 bases at V and 4 bases at J, leaving 7 bases unmatched. Looked up from germline, CDR1 is MNHEY and CDR2 is SVGAGI. The chain's CDR3 is CASSYRDSFLETQYF. In DNA form, the CDR3 reads TGTGCCAGCAGTTACAGGGACAGTTTTTTAGAGACCCAGTACTTC.

Remarks on this clonotype: A much larger clone sits a single nucleotide away, making a read error possible. No conserved phenylalanine or tryptophan is present at the end of the CDR3, so a read error is the likely explanation. The V and J genes are TRBV12-3 or TRBV12-4 and TRBJ1-2; D call uncertain. The CDR3 length is 13 residues. Between the trimmed V and J ends, which lost 2 bases and 3 bases, there was a span of 7 bases. The CDR3 here is CASSLSGDYGYTI. Here the CDR3 DNA reads TGTGCCAGCAGTTTAAGCGGGGACTATGGCTACACCATC.

This clonotype was seen a few times. This chain connects TRBV25-1 to TRBJ2-1, with D possibly being TRBD1 (5 bases). CDR1 and CDR2 (germline): MGHDK, SYGVNS. The germline V and J ends were trimmed by 4 bases and 0 bases, with 10 bases remaining between them. The CDR3 spans 15 residues. CDR3 nucleotide sequence: TGTGCCAGCAGTGGTGGGGCTTCCTCCTACAATGAGCAGTTCTTC. It translates to CASSGGASSYNEQFF.

This clonotype has just a few counts. The junction does not match germline at one end; this may be a read error. The chain employs TRBV10-3 and TRBJ2-1; no reliable D call. Per the germline V gene, CDR1 is ENHRY and CDR2 is SYGVKD. CDR3 length: 15 amino acids. The DNA of the CDR3 is TGTGCCTGGAGTGTAATGGCGTTCTCCCACAATGAGCAGTTCTTC. Translation: CAWSVMAFSHNEQFF.

V gene TRBV7-9 combines with J gene TRBJ1-4, with 8 bases fitting TRBD1. The CDR3 sequence is 12 residues long. The junction had 7 bases not matched to a gene; V was cut back by 7 bases and J by 12 bases. Looked up from germline, CDR1 is SEHNR and CDR2 is FQNEAQ (reference sequence). CDR3 loop: CASNQGAVELFF. CDR3 DNA: TGTGCCAGCAACCAGGGGGCGGTGGAACTGTTTTTT.

Note on this clonotype: Just one base apart from a much larger clone, this may be a read error. The V call is TRBV6-5, the J call TRBJ1-6; D is unresolved. In germline, CDR1 is MNHEY, CDR2 SVGAGI. This CDR3 comprises 13 residues. Trimming cost V 4 bases and J 9 bases, with 10 bases left between them. As DNA, the CDR3 is TGTGCCAGCAGTTTAACACCCCTTTCACCCCTCCACTTT. Protein: CASSLTPLSPLHF.

The chain carries TRBV20-1 and TRBJ1-5; a weak D match, TRBD1 (6 bases). Trimming cost V 5 bases and J 2 bases, with 13 bases left between them. There are 14 residues in the CDR3. CDR1 and CDR2 (germline): DFQATT, SNEGSKA (reference sequence). CDR3 loop: CSALPRGGNQPQHF. The DNA for the CDR3 is TGCAGTGCTCTTCCCAGGGGAGGCAATCAGCCCCAGCATTTT.

The chain uses TRBV25-1 and TRBJ1-2; D remains ambiguous. This CDR3 region has 13 residues. V shed 4 bases and J shed 5 bases, with 11 bases lying between them. Per germline, CDR1 MGHDK and CDR2 SYGVNS. The CDR3 reads CASSAPFAYGYTF. CDR3 bases: TGTGCCAGCAGTGCCCCGTTCGCTTATGGCTACACCTTC.

The V gene is TRBV10-3, the J gene TRBJ2-7, with 7 bases matching TRBD2. Trimming at V came to 0 bases and at J to 0 bases, leaving 11 bases not matched to a gene. Germline V gene data show CDR1 as ENHRY and CDR2 as SYGVKD. CDR3 length equals 18 residues. In nucleotides, the CDR3 is TGTGCCATCAGTGAGTCGATTGCGGGGAGGGCCTCCTCCTACGAGCAGTACTTC. Amino acid sequence: CAISESIAGRASSYEQYF.

This clonotype has only one observation. The chain has TRBV9 and TRBJ2-7; 7 bases line up with TRBD1. The CDR3 runs to 13 residues. Germline V gene data show CDR1 as SGDLS and CDR2 as YYNGEE. V shed 3 bases, J shed 2 bases, and the junction held 2 bases outside the gene matches. The CDR3 loop is CASSETGTYEQYF. CDR3 nucleotides: TGTGCCAGCAGCGAGACAGGGACCTACGAGCAGTACTTC. The whole variable domain, remainder taken from reference TRBV9 and TRBJ2-7, is DSGVTQTPKHLITATGQRVTLRCSPRSGDLSVYWYQQSLDQGLQFLIQYYNGEERAKGNILERFSAQQFPDLHSELNLSSLELGDSALYFCASSETGTYEQYFGPGTRLTVT.

V gene TRBV29-1 combines with J gene TRBJ1-5; unclear D gene. Per the germline V gene, CDR1 is SQVTM and CDR2 is ANQGSEA. V was cut by 4 bases and J by 4 bases, with 11 bases left in between. The CDR3 covers 13 residues. The CDR3 sequence is CSVGGMGNQPQHF. CDR3 in DNA: TGCAGCGTTGGCGGGATGGGGAATCAGCCCCAGCATTTT.

This clonotype is categorized as medium-sized. The rearrangement uses TRBV25-1 and TRBJ1-6, with D unclear. In germline, CDR1 is MGHDK, CDR2 SYGVNS. Trimming took off 4 bases at V and 9 bases at J, with 16 bases between the two ends. This CDR3 has 15 amino acids. DNA of the CDR3: TGTGCCAGCAGTGTCGGCTCGGGGTCGGGTTCACCCCTCCACTTT. Its translation: CASSVGSGSGSPLHF.

Many counts were recorded for this clonotype. V and J are TRBV7-2 and TRBJ1-1; D might be TRBD1 (5 bases). CDR3 length equals 14 residues. CDR1 and CDR2 (germline): SGHTA, FQGNSA. Trimming cost V 5 bases and J 3 bases, with 13 bases left between them. CDR3 sequence: CASSTQVGDTEAFF. CDR3 DNA sequence: TGTGCCAGCAGCACACAGGTAGGGGACACTGAAGCTTTCTTT.